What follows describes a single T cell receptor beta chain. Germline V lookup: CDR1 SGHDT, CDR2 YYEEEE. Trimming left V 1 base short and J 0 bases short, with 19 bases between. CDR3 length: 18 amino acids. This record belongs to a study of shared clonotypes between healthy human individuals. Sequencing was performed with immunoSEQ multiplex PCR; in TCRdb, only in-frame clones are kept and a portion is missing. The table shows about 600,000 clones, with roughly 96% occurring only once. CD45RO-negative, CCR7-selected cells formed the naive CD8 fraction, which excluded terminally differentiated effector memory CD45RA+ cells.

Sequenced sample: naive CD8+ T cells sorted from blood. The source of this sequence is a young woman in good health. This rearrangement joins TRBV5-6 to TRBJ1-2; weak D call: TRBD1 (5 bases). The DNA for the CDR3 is TGTGCCAGCAGCTTGCTCTCTCAGGGCATAGGGGCTAACTATGGCTACACCTTC. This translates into CASSLLSQGIGANYGYTF.